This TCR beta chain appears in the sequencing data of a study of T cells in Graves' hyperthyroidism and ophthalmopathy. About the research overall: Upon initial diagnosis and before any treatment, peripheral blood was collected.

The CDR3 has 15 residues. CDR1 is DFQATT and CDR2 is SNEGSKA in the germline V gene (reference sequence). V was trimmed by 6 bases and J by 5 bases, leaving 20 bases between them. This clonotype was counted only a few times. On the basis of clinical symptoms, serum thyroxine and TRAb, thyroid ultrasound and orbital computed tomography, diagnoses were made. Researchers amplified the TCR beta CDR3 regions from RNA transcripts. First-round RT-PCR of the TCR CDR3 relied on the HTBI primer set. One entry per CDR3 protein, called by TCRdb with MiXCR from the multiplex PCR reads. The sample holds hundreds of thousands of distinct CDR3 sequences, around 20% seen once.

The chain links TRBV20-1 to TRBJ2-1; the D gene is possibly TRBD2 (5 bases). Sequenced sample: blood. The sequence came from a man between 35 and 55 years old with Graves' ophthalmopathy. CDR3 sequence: CSALPSSTIHNEQFF. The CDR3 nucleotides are TGCAGTGCCCTTCCATCTAGCACCATCCACAATGAGCAGTTCTTC.